Below are 24 T cell receptor beta chains sequenced from a single sample in a study of CD8 T cells in Susac syndrome. The authors reverse transcribed roughly 0.5 to 1 ug RNA with random hexamers. Each CDR3 protein is one row after TCRdb ran MiXCR on the immunoSEQ multiplex PCR reads. The repertoire includes roughly 250,000 distinct CDR3 sequences, roughly 95% of them detected once, and about 0.1% sits in the top ten. Sequencing input: CD4+ T cells from PBMCs. The receptors come from a human donor with Susac syndrome.

The CDR3, as DNA: TGTGCCAGCAGTGGGGTAGTGACTAATCAGCCCCAGCATTTT. It codes for CASSGVVTNQPQHF. This chain connects TRBV28 to TRBJ1-5; D not certain. This CDR3 comprises 14 residues. From germline, CDR1 is MDHEN and CDR2 SYDVKM. Between the trimmed V and J ends, which lost 5 bases and 4 bases, there was a span of 12 bases.

The V gene is TRBV4-1, the J gene TRBJ2-1, with 9 bases matching TRBD2. The V gene end was trimmed by 4 bases and the J gene end by 0 bases; junction bases not matched to a gene: 10. The CDR3 runs 18 residues. Germline V gene data show CDR1 as MGHRA and CDR2 as YSYEKL. The CDR3 loop is CASSRGLARLSSYNEQFF. The DNA of the CDR3 is TGCGCCAGCAGCCGTGGACTAGCGAGACTGAGCTCCTACAATGAGCAGTTCTTC.

J is TRBJ1-2 and V is TRBV12-3 or TRBV12-4; no reliable D call. This CDR3 region has 12 residues. Trimming took off 7 bases at V and 8 bases at J, with 14 bases between the two ends. CDR3 residues: CASTAGGGGYTF. The CDR3 DNA reads as TGTGCCAGCACGGCGGGAGGTGGCGGCTACACCTTC.

Only one count was recorded for this clonotype. The rearrangement joins TRBV29-1 to TRBJ2-7, with unresolved D. The CDR3 has 12 residues. The germline V gene encodes CDR1 SQVTM and CDR2 ANQGSEA. With 7 bases removed from V and 2 bases from J, the gap between germline ends came to 12 bases. In DNA, the CDR3 is TGCAGCGCAAGACATAATCCCTACGAGCAGTACTTC. Protein sequence: CSARHNPYEQYF.

The chain recombines TRBV3-1 with TRBJ1-2; possible D gene TRBD1, 5 bases. V lost 9 bases to trimming and J lost 6 bases, with 17 bases between them. CDR3 size: 13 residues. Germline assignment: CDR1 LGHDT and CDR2 YNNKEL (reference sequence). The CDR3 region has the DNA TGTGCCAGTGGTCTGACAGTTTCGGATGGCTACACCTTC. Its translation is CASGLTVSDGYTF. Based on the CDR3 plus reference TRBV3-1 and TRBJ1-2, the full variable domain is DTAVSQTPKYLVTQMGNDKSIKCEQNLGHDTMYWYKQDSKKFLKIMFSYNNKELIINETVPNRFSPKSPDKAHLNLHINSLELGDSAVYFCASGLTVSDGYTFGSGTRLTVV.

This clonotype appeared a single time. The chain links TRBV12-3 or TRBV12-4 to TRBJ2-5, with 9 bases lining up with TRBD1. V trimming: 7 bases; J trimming: 4 bases; junction bases outside the gene matches: 4. The length of the CDR3 is 13 residues. The CDR3 bases are TGTGCCAGCACTTCGACAGGGGGAGAGACCCAGTACTTC. It translates to CASTSTGGETQYF.

The genes are TRBV3-1 and TRBJ2-1; 12 bases map to TRBD1. The J call is uncertain, as TRBJ2-7 better fits the DNA end. CDR3 length: 16 amino acids. CDR1 is LGHDT, CDR2 YNNKEL, per germline (reference sequence). Written as DNA, the CDR3 is TGTGCCAGCAGCCACTCAGTTGGGACAGGGGGCCACGAGCAGTACTTC. It yields the protein CASSHSVGTGGHEQYF.

A note on this clonotype: One junction end disagrees with the germline gene, perhaps due to a read error. V gene TRBV7-7 combines with J gene TRBJ2-5, with D maybe TRBD1 (6 bases). This CDR3 spans 15 amino acids. Germline loops: CDR1 SSHAT, CDR2 FNYEAQ (reference sequence). The DNA for the CDR3 is TGTGCTAGCAGCTTAGGGCCCGGGACAAGGGAGACCCAGTACTTC. It codes for CASSLGPGTRETQYF.

The J gene is TRBJ1-1, the V gene TRBV5-1, with no clear D. Trimming took off 0 bases at V and 6 bases at J, with 12 bases between the two ends. Germline V gene sequence: CDR1 SGHRS, CDR2 YFSETQ. The CDR3 is 14 residues long. The CDR3 protein is CASSLEGAGPEAFF. The DNA for the CDR3 is TGCGCCAGCAGCTTGGAGGGAGCCGGGCCTGAAGCTTTCTTT.

This clonotype showed up just once. The V call is TRBV3-1, the J call TRBJ2-7, with D possibly called TRBD1 or TRBD2 (6 bases each). V shed 4 bases and J shed 5 bases, with 18 bases lying between them. Germline-derived CDR1 and CDR2 are LGHDT and YNNKEL (reference sequence). The CDR3 spans 15 residues. This CDR3 is CASSPLTGTFDEQYF. The CDR3 DNA reads as TGTGCCAGCAGCCCCTTAACAGGGACTTTCGACGAGCAGTACTTC.

The genes are TRBV27 and TRBJ1-3, with a weak D call TRBD1 (6 bases). V was pared by 6 bases and J by 1 base, with 16 bases between. Germline V CDR1 and CDR2: MNHEY, SMNVEV (reference sequence). This CDR3 spans 16 amino acids. This CDR3 reads CASRYRAATSGNTIYF. The CDR3, as DNA: TGTGCCAGCAGGTACAGGGCGGCTACTTCTGGAAACACCATATATTTT.

This rearrangement joins TRBV6-5 to TRBJ2-7; D remains ambiguous. The CDR3 runs 13 residues. Trimming took 6 bases from V and 3 from J, leaving 12 bases between them. Looked up from germline, CDR1 is MNHEY and CDR2 is SVGAGI. The CDR3 sequence: CASRKTTLYEQYF. In DNA, the CDR3 is TGTGCCAGCAGGAAGACGACCCTCTACGAGCAGTACTTC.

This sequence joins TRBV29-1 and TRBJ2-2; the D gene is possibly TRBD2 (5 bases). The CDR3 totals 14 residues. With 7 bases removed from V and 0 bases from J, the gap between germline ends came to 12 bases. Germline CDR1 reads SQVTM; CDR2 reads ANQGSEA. The CDR3 loop is CSASRGTNTGELFF. The CDR3 DNA reads TGCAGCGCCTCCCGAGGGACGAACACCGGGGAGCTGTTTTTT.

The chain has TRBV5-1 and TRBJ2-1, with 9 bases fitting TRBD1. The germline V gene encodes CDR1 SGHRS and CDR2 YFSETQ. The length of the CDR3 is 16 residues. Unmatched junction bases numbered 9, after V lost 0 bases and J lost 8 bases. The CDR3 reads CASSLGWDRVGDEQFF. The CDR3 nucleotides read TGCGCCAGCAGCTTGGGATGGGACAGGGTGGGCGATGAGCAGTTCTTC.

The CDR3 here is CATSRRFSPMNTEAFF. In DNA form, the CDR3 reads TGTGCCACCAGCAGGAGGTTTTCCCCCATGAACACTGAAGCTTTCTTT. The V and J genes are TRBV15 and TRBJ1-1; D gene unclear. This CDR3 region has 16 residues. Germline CDR1 is LNHNV and CDR2 is YYDKDF (reference sequence). Trimming cost V 3 bases and J 0 bases, with 14 bases left between them.

This clonotype appeared a few times. This sequence joins TRBV20-1 and TRBJ2-5; TRBD2 is a possible D gene (6 bases). Germline V gene sequence: CDR1 DFQATT, CDR2 SNEGSKA (reference sequence). This CDR3 is built from 13 residues. V lost 5 bases to trimming and J lost 1 base, with 11 bases between them. The CDR3: CSASGGAQETQYF. The CDR3 coding sequence is TGCAGTGCTTCCGGCGGGGCCCAAGAGACCCAGTACTTC.

This sequence joins TRBV21-1 and TRBJ2-7; the DNA was not used to check the table's D call, TRBD1. TRBV21-1 is flagged as a pseudogene. The CDR3 length is 18 residues. CDR3 residues: CASGDRPGHTPGGYEQYF. The CDR3 DNA reads TGTGCCAGCGGGGACCGACCGGGACACACGCCCGGGGGCTACGAGCAGTACTTC.

The V and J genes are TRBV2 and TRBJ2-1; D uncertain. Germline V gene lookup returns CDR1 SNHLY and CDR2 FYNNEI. The germline V and J ends were trimmed by 7 bases and 0 bases, with 13 bases remaining between them. The CDR3 is 15 residues long. CDR3 sequence: CASTLTLSSYNEQFF. The CDR3 bases are TGTGCCAGCACCCTGACCCTAAGCTCCTACAATGAGCAGTTCTTC.

The rearrangement uses TRBV4-2 and TRBJ2-7, with D possibly being TRBD2 (5 bases). This CDR3 spans 15 amino acids. Trimming removed 1 base at V and 7 bases at J, with 17 bases between. CDR1 LGHNA and CDR2 YNFKEQ come from the germline V gene. In nucleotides, the CDR3 is TGTGCCAGCAGCCAAGTTTCGTTGGACTCTGGAGAGCAGTACTTC. It encodes CASSQVSLDSGEQYF.

V gene TRBV14 combines with J gene TRBJ2-6; the D gene is possibly TRBD1 (6 bases). The V and J ends lost 4 bases and 1 base respectively, with 11 bases between them. Germline assignment: CDR1 SGHDN and CDR2 FVKESK. This CDR3 region has 16 residues. Here the CDR3 reads CASSRLGGSGANVLTF. The CDR3 nucleotides read TGTGCCAGCAGCCGGTTAGGGGGATCTGGGGCCAACGTCCTGACTTTC.

The CDR3: CASSLVPQGAYGYTF. In DNA form, the CDR3 reads TGTGCCAGCAGCTTAGTTCCCCAGGGAGCCTATGGCTACACCTTC. This chain connects TRBV7-8 to TRBJ1-2; TRBD1 might be the D (5 bases). Germline V gene lookup returns CDR1 SGHVS and CDR2 FQNEAQ. The length of the CDR3 is 15 residues. V was cut by 1 base and J by 4 bases, with 13 bases left in between.

This clonotype has only one observation. The gene calls are TRBV5-1 and TRBJ1-2; D is unresolved. In germline, CDR1 is SGHRS, CDR2 YFSETQ. The CDR3 spans 15 residues. Trimming stripped 6 bases from V and 0 bases from J, with 15 bases between. CDR3 protein: CASTMGQPANYGYTF. The DNA for the CDR3 is TGCGCCAGCACCATGGGCCAGCCGGCTAACTATGGCTACACCTTC.

The rearrangement joins TRBV30 to TRBJ1-3; the D gene is possibly TRBD1 (5 bases). This CDR3 contains 14 residues. The germline gives CDR1 GTSNPN, CDR2 SVGIG (reference sequence). V lost 0 bases and J lost 4, with 10 bases in between. The CDR3 loop reads CAWSVRRAGNTIYF. The CDR3 DNA sequence: TGTGCCTGGAGTGTACGCAGGGCCGGAAACACCATATATTTT.

The chain joins TRBV20-1 to TRBJ2-7, with 8 bases that match TRBD2. Germline V gives CDR1 DFQATT, CDR2 SNEGSKA (reference sequence). This CDR3 is built from 11 residues. J was trimmed by 6 bases and V by 7 bases; bases with no gene match: 5. The CDR3 sequence is CSGAGVGEQYF. CDR3 in DNA: TGCAGTGGAGCGGGAGTGGGCGAGCAGTACTTC.